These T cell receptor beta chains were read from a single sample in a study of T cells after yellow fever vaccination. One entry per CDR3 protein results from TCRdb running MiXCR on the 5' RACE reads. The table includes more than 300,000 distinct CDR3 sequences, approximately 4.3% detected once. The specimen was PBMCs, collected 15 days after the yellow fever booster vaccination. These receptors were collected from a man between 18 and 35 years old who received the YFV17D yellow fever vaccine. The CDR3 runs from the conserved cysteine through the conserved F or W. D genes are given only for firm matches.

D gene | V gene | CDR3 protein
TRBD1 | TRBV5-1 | CASSSPQGTNTEAFF
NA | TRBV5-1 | CASSLDSINEQFF
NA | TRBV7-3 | CASSSQEGTEAFF
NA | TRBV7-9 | CASSWGYDEQFF
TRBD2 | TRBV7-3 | CASSSGGWEQFF
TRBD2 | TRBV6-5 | CASSYSASGGYTQYF
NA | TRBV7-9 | CASSLTQDTQYF
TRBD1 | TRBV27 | CASSPGGTGFQETQYF
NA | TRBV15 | CATSRRELGYGYTF
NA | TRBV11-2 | CASSFQMETQYF
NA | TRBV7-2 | CASSWGGGGANYGYTF
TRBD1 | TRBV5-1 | CASRPGTGVNQPQHF
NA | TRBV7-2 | CASSPNRGGTGELFF
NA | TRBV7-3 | CASSFRAGTDTQYF